These 2 T cell receptor beta chains came from one sample sequenced in a study of tumor-infiltrating lymphocytes in primary liver carcinoma. The study co-extracted DNA and RNA from roughly 20-30 mg of unsorted bulk tissue. From roughly 500 ng total RNA, TCR beta cDNA was generated with a primer in the constant region. Employing slightly modified ARM-PCR, three nested multiplex PCR rounds were run, and these gave rise to the TCR beta libraries. Amplification in the first two PCR rounds was performed using TRBV1-TRBV30 forward primers and a C-beta reverse primer for around 10 cycles each. TCRdb analysed the multiplex PCR reads with MiXCR anew, one entry per CDR3 protein. The table shows approximately 73,000 distinct CDR3 sequences, with roughly two thirds occurring only once. The sequencing sample was made of liver tumor tissue from sampling region 4. Subset: tumor region T4, right-lateral pole. These receptors were collected from a man aged 40-55 years with primary liver carcinoma and hepatitis B virus infection.

This clonotype was seen ten or more times. The chain employs TRBV6-1 and TRBJ2-7; D uncertain. The CDR3 has 11 amino acids. Trimming took off 6 bases at V and 5 bases at J, with 8 bases between the two ends. Germline CDR1 MNHNS, CDR2 SASEGT. The CDR3 DNA reads TGTGCCAGCAGCTTGGGGAACGAGCAGTACTTC. Its translation: CASSLGNEQYF.

In regard to this clonotype: This may be a read error, as it is one base from a much larger clone. This likely comes from a read error, as the CDR3 has no conserved phenylalanine or tryptophan at its end. V and J are TRBV11-2 and TRBJ2-7; D tentatively fits TRBD1 or TRBD2 (5 bases each). The germline V gene encodes CDR1 SGHAT and CDR2 FQNNGV. The CDR3 has 16 residues. CDR3 residues: CASNLGGTGTSYEQYS. CDR3 nucleotide sequence: TGTGCCAGCAACTTAGGTGGGACGGGAACCTCCTACGAGCAGTACTCC.